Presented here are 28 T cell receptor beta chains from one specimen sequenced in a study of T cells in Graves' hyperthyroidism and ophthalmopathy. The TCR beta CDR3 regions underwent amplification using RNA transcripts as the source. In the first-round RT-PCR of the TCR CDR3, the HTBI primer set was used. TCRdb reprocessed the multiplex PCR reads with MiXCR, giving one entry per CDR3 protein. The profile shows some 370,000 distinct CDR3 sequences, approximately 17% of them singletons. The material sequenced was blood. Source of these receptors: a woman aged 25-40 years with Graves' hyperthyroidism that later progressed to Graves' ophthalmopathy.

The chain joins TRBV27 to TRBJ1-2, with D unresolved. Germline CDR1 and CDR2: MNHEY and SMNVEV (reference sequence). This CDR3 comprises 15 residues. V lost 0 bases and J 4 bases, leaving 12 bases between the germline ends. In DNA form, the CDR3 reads TGTGCCAGCAGTTTATCGGGGAACCACCTCTATGGCTACACCTTC. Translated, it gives CASSLSGNHLYGYTF.

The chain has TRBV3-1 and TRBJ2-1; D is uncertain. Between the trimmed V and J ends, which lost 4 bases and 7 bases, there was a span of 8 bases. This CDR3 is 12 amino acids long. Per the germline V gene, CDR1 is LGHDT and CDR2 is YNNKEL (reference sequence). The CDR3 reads CASSRMGNEQFF. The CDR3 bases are TGTGCCAGCAGCCGAATGGGGAATGAGCAGTTCTTC.

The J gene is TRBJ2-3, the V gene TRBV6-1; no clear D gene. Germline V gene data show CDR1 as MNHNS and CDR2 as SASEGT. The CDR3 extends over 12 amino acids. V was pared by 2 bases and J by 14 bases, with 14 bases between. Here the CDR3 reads CASSELGRKRYF. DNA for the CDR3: TGTGCCAGCAGTGAACTGGGTAGGAAACGGTATTTT.

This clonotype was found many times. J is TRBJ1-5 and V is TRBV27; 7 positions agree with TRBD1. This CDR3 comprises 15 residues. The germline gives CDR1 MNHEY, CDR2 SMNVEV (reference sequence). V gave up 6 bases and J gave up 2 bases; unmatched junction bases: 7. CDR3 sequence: CASRLTGIGNQPQHF. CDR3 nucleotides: TGTGCCAGCAGGCTGACAGGGATTGGCAATCAGCCCCAGCATTTT.

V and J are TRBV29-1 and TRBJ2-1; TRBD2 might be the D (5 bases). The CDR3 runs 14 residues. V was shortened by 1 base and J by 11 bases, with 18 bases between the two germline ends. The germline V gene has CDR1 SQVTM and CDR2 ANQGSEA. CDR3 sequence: CSVEGAIKGDKQFF. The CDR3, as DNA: TGCAGCGTTGAAGGTGCCATCAAGGGAGACAAGCAGTTCTTC.

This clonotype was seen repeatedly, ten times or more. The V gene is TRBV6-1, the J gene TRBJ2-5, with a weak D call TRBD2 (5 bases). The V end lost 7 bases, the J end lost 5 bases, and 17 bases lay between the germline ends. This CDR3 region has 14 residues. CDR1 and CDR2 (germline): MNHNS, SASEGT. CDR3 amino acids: CASTAQSSSETQYF. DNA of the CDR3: TGTGCCAGCACGGCCCAATCTAGCTCGGAGACCCAGTACTTC.

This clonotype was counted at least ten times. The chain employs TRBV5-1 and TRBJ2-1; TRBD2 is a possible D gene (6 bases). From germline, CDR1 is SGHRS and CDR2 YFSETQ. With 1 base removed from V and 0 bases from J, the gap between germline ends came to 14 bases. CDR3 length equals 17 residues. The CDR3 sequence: CASSLSPSVSSYNEQFF. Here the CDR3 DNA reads TGCGCCAGCAGCTTGTCTCCTAGCGTGAGCTCCTACAATGAGCAGTTCTTC.

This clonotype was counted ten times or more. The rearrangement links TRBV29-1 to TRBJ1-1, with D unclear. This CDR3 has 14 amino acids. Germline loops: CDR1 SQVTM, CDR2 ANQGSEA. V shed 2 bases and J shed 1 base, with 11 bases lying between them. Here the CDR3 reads CSVERRLANTEAFF. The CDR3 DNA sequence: TGCAGCGTTGAACGGCGCTTGGCGAACACTGAAGCTTTCTTT.

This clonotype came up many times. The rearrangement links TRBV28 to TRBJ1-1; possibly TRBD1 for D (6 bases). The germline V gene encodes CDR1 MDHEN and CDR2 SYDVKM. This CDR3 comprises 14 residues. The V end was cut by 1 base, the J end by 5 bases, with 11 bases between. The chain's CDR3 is CASSLYRAGTEAFF. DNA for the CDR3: TGTGCCAGCAGTTTATACAGGGCAGGGACTGAAGCTTTCTTT. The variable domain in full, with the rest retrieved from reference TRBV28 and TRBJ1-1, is DVKVTQSSRYLVKRTGEKVFLECVQDMDHENMFWYRQDPGLGLRLIYFSYDVKMKEKGDIPEGYSVSREKKERFSLILESASTNQTSMYLCASSLYRAGTEAFFGQGTRLTVV.

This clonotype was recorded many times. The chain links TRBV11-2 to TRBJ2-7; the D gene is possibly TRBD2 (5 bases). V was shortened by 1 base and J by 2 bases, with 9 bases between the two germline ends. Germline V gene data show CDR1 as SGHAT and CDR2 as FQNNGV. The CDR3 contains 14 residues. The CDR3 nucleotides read TGTGCCAGCAGCTTAGTAGCGAGGCCCTACGAGCAGTACTTC. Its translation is CASSLVARPYEQYF.

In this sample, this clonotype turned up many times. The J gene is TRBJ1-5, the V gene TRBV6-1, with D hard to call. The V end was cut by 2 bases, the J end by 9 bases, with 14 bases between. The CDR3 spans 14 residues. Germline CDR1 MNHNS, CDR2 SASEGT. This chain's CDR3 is CASSERGVDSPQHF. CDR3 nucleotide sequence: TGTGCCAGCAGTGAACGTGGGGTAGACTCGCCCCAGCATTTT.

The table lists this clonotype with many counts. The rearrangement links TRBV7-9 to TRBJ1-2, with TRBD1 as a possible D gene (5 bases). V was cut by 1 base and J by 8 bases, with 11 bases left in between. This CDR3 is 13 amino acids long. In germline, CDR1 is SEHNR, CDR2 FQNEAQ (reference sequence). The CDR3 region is CASSLGLRDGYTF. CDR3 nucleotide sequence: TGTGCCAGCAGCTTAGGGCTTCGGGACGGCTACACCTTC. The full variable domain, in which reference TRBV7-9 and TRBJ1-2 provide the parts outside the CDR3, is DTGVSQNPRHKITKRGQNVTFRCDPISEHNRLYWYRQTLGQGPEFLTYFQNEAQLEKSRLLSDRFSAERPKGSFSTLEIQRTEQGDSAMYLCASSLGLRDGYTFGSGTRLTVV.

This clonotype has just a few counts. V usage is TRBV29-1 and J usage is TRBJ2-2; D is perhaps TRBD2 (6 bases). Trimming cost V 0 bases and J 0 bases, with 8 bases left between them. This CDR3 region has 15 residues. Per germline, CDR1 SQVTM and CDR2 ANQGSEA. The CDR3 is CSVEEGGTNTGELFF. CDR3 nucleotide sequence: TGCAGCGTTGAAGAAGGCGGGACGAACACCGGGGAGCTGTTTTTT.

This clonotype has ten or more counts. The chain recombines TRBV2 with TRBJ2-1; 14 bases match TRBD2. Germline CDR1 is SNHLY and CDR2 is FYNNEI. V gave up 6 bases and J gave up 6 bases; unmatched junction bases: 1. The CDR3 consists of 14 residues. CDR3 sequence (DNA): TGTGCCAGCAGCGGACTAGCGGGAGGCAATGAGCAGTTCTTC. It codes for CASSGLAGGNEQFF.

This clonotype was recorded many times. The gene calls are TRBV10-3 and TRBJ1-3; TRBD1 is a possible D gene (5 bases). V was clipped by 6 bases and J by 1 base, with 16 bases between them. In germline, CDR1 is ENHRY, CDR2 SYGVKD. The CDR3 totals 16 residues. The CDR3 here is CAIRLSGRVSGNTIYF. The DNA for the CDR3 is TGTGCCATCAGGCTCTCGGGCAGGGTGTCTGGAAACACCATATATTTT.

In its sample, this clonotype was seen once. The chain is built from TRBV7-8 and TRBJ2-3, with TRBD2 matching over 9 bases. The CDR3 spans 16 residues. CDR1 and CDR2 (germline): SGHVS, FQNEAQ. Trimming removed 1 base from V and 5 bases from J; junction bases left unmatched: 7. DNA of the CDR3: TGTGCCAGCAGCTTAGATCATAGCGGGAGAGTAGATACGCAGTATTTT. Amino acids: CASSLDHSGRVDTQYF.

In DNA form, the CDR3 reads TGTGCCAGTAGTATTCGGCGGGAACGGGAGACCCAGTACTTC. Amino acid sequence: CASSIRRERETQYF. V gene TRBV19 combines with J gene TRBJ2-5; D is possibly TRBD2 (6 bases). Germline-derived CDR1 and CDR2 are LNHDA and SQIVND (reference sequence). Between the trimmed V and J ends, which lost 3 bases and 5 bases, there was a span of 13 bases. There are 14 residues in the CDR3.

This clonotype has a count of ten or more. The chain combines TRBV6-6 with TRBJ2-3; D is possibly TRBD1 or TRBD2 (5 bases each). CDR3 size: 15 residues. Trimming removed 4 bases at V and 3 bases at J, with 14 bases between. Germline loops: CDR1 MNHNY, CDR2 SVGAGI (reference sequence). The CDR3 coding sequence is TGTGCCAGCAGTTCCGGGACCCGACGGACAGATACGCAGTATTTT. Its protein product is CASSSGTRRTDTQYF.

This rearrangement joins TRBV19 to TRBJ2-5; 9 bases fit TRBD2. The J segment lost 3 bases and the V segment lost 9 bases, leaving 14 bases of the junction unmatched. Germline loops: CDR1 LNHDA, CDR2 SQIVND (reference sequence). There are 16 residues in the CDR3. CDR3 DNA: TGTGCCAGCTCAGCCGGGACTAGCATCGGGAAAGAGACCCAGTACTTC. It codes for CASSAGTSIGKETQYF.

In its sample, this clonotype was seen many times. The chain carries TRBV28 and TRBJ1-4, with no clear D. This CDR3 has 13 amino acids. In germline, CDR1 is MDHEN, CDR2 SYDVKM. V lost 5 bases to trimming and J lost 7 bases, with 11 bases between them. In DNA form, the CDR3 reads TGTGCCAGCAGTCCCGTCGGAGGTGAAAAACTGTTTTTT. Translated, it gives CASSPVGGEKLFF. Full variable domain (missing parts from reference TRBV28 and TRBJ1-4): DVKVTQSSRYLVKRTGEKVFLECVQDMDHENMFWYRQDPGLGLRLIYFSYDVKMKEKGDIPEGYSVSREKKERFSLILESASTNQTSMYLCASSPVGGEKLFFGSGTQLSVL.

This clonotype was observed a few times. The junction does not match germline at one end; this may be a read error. CDR3: CASSLSGSNHGYTF. CDR3 DNA sequence: TGTGCCAGCAGTTTATCGGGGAGTAACCATGGCTACACCTTC. The chain recombines TRBV27 with TRBJ1-2; D uncertain. Germline CDR1 is MNHEY and CDR2 is SMNVEV (reference sequence). The length of the CDR3 is 14 residues.

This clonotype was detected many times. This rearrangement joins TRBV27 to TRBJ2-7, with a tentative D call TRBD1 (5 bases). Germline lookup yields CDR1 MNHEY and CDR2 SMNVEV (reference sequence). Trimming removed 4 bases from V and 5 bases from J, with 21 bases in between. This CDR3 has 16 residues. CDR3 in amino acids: CASSSRPVGRADEQYF. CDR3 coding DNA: TGTGCCAGCAGTTCCCGACCCGTCGGCAGGGCGGACGAGCAGTACTTC.

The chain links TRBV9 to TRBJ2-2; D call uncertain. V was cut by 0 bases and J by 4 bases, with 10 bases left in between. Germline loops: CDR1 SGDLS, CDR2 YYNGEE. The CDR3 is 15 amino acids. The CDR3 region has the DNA TGTGCCAGCAGCGTAGAGGCCACTACCACCGGGGAGCTGTTTTTT. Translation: CASSVEATTTGELFF.

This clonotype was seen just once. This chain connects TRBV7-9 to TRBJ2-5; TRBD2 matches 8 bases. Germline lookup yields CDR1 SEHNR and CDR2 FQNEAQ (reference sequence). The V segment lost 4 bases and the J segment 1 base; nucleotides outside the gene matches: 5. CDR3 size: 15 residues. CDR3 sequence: CASSSLAGLQETQYF. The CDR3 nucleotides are TGTGCCAGCAGCTCCTTAGCGGGACTCCAAGAGACCCAGTACTTC.

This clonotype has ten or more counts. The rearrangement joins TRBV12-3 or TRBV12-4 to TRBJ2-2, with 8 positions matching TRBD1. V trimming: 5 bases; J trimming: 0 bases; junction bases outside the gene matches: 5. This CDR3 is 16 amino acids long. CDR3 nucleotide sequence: TGTGCCAGCAGTACAGCAGGGGGCGCGAACACCGGGGAGCTGTTTTTT. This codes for CASSTAGGANTGELFF.

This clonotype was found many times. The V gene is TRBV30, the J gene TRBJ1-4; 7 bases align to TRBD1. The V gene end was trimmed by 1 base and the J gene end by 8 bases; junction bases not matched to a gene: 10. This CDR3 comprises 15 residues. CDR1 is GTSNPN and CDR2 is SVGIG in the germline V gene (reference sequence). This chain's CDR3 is CAWSDPDRWGEKLFF. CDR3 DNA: TGTGCCTGGAGTGATCCGGACAGGTGGGGGGAAAAACTGTTTTTT.

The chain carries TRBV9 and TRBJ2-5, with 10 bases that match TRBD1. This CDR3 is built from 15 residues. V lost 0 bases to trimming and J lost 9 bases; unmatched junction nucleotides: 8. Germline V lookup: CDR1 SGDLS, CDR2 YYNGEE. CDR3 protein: CASSVDGGTGVSQYF. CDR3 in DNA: TGTGCCAGCAGCGTAGACGGCGGGACAGGGGTATCCCAGTACTTC.

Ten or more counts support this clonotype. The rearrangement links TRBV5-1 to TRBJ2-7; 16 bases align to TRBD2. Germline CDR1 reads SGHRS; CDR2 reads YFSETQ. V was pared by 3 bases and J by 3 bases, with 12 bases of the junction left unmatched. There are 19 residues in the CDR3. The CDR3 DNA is TGCGCCAGCAGCTCCGATACGGGACTAGCGGGAGGGCCTGACTACGAGCAGTACTTC. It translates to CASSSDTGLAGGPDYEQYF. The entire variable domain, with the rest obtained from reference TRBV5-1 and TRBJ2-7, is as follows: KAGVTQTPRYLIKTRGQQVTLSCSPISGHRSVSWYQQTPGQGLQFLFEYFSETQRNKGNFPGRFSGRQFSNSRSEMNVSTLELGDSALYLCASSSDTGLAGGPDYEQYFGPGTRLTVT.